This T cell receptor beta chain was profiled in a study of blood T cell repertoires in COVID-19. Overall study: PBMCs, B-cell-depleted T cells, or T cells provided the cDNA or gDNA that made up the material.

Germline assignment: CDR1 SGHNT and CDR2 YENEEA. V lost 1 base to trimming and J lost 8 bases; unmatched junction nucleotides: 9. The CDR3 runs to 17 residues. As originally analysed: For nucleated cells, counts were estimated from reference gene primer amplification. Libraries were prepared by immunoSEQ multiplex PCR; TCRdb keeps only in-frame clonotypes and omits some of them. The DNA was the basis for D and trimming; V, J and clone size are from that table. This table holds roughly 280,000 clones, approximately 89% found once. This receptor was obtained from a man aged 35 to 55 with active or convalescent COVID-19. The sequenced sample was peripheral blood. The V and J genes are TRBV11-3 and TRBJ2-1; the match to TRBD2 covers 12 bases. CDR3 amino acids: CASSLAASGRAGDEQFF. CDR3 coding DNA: TGTGCCAGCAGCTTAGCGGCTAGCGGGAGGGCCGGGGATGAGCAGTTCTTC.